This entry lists 31 T cell receptor beta chains sequenced from one sample in a study of T cells expressing NK-cell markers. TCRdb processed the 5' RACE reads again and assigns one entry to each CDR3 protein, with no DNA. This table holds around 380,000 distinct CDR3 sequences. The sample taken for sequencing was blood T cells: a sorted CD56 or NKG2C T cell subset, CD4+ or CD8+ T cells, or bulk PBMC T cells (not recorded which). The receptor set was obtained from a woman aged 50 to 60 in good health.

V is TRBV2 and J is TRBJ2-7; TCRdb's D call of TRBD1 is untestable without DNA. The germline CDR1 and CDR2 sequences are SNHLY and FYNNEI. This CDR3 spans 15 amino acids. The CDR3 spells CASAETGGPGGEQYF.

CDR3 loop: CASSQLGLGGETQYF. The chain is built from TRBV4-1 and TRBJ2-5; TCRdb gives TRBD1 as the D gene, but with no DNA this cannot be confirmed. Germline assignment: CDR1 MGHRA and CDR2 YSYEKL. This CDR3 comprises 15 residues.

The V call is TRBV11-3, the J call TRBJ1-2; TCRdb lists TRBD1, though no DNA is available to test this call. Germline CDR1 is SGHNT and CDR2 is YENEEA. The CDR3 runs to 17 residues. CDR3 sequence: CASSLDLPGQGGDGYTF.

The genes are TRBV4-1 and TRBJ2-1. From germline, CDR1 is MGHRA and CDR2 YSYEKL. This CDR3 region has 16 residues. The CDR3 here is CASSQSRSDGDYEQFF.

V is TRBV11-2 and J is TRBJ2-1; the D gene TCRdb calls, TRBD2, cannot be checked with no DNA. This CDR3 region has 15 residues. Germline V gene lookup returns CDR1 SGHAT and CDR2 FQNNGV. CDR3 protein: CASSSPGTRGNEQFF. The variable domain in full, completed from reference TRBV11-2 and TRBJ2-1, reads EAGVAQSPRYKIIEKRQSVAFWCNPISGHATLYWYQQILGQGPKLLIQFQNNGVVDDSQLPKDRFSAERLKGVDSTLKIQPAKLEDSAVYLCASSSPGTRGNEQFFGPGTRLTVL.

The chain combines TRBV29-1 with TRBJ2-3; no DNA is available, so the TRBD2 call from TCRdb remains unchecked. In germline, CDR1 is SQVTM, CDR2 ANQGSEA. The CDR3 is 13 amino acids. The CDR3 loop reads CSVAVPFTDTQYF.

The rearrangement uses TRBV12-3 or TRBV12-4 and TRBJ1-5. This CDR3 region has 13 residues. The chain's CDR3 is CATTWMSNQPQHF.

The rearrangement joins TRBV7-9 to TRBJ2-1; TCRdb lists TRBD1, though no DNA is available to test this call. This CDR3 has 15 residues. The germline V gene has CDR1 SEHNR and CDR2 FQNEAQ (reference sequence). CDR3 amino acids: CASSATPEGARWQFF.

The chain joins TRBV24-1 to TRBJ1-5. This CDR3 has 14 residues. The germline gives CDR1 KGHDR, CDR2 SFDVKD. CDR3 sequence reads: CATSDQSLSQPQHF.

V is TRBV20-1 and J is TRBJ1-5; TCRdb returns TRBD1, unconfirmable since there is no DNA. Germline-derived CDR1 and CDR2 are DFQATT and SNEGSKA (reference sequence). This CDR3 has 20 residues. CDR3 protein: CSARDWRGDRGLNSNQPQHF.

The genes are TRBV29-1 and TRBJ1-4; checking the TCRdb D call of TRBD1 is not possible without DNA. In germline, CDR1 is SQVTM, CDR2 ANQGSEA. This CDR3 comprises 15 residues. CDR3 amino acids: CSVERGTGLNEKLFF. Based on the CDR3 plus reference TRBV29-1 and TRBJ1-4, the full variable domain is SAVISQKPSRDICQRGTSLTIQCQVDSQVTMMFWYRQQPGQSLTLIATANQGSEATYESGFVIDKFPISRPNLTFSTLTVSNMSPEDSSIYLCSVERGTGLNEKLFFGSGTQLSVL.

The V call is TRBV10-3, the J call TRBJ2-3. Per the germline V gene, CDR1 is ENHRY and CDR2 is SYGVKD. The CDR3 is 14 amino acids. CDR3 amino acids: CAISYLVGTDTQYF.

The chain has TRBV7-6 and TRBJ2-3; the D call of TRBD1 rests on TCRdb alone, since no DNA is present to check it. CDR3 length: 16 residues. Germline CDR1 SGHVS, CDR2 FNYEAQ. This CDR3 reads CASSFAGGGGTDTQYF.

The chain links TRBV6-5 to TRBJ2-3; TCRdb outputs TRBD1, but without DNA this stays unchecked. The CDR3 runs to 12 residues. CDR1 is MNHEY and CDR2 is SVGAGI in the germline V gene. The CDR3 loop is CAATTGTDTQYF.

This chain joins TRBV5-1 and TRBJ2-1; TCRdb proposes TRBD2, but this gene call is untestable without DNA. Per the germline V gene, CDR1 is SGHRS and CDR2 is YFSETQ. The CDR3 length is 13 residues. The CDR3 here is CASSSRGNNEQFF.

The chain has TRBV24-1 and TRBJ2-2. The germline V gene has CDR1 KGHDR and CDR2 SFDVKD. This CDR3 spans 11 amino acids. The chain's CDR3 is CATSFGLELFF.

The chain has TRBV12-3 or TRBV12-4 and TRBJ2-3. The length of the CDR3 is 17 residues. The CDR3 is CASGGLAEMTGTDTQYF.

The chain has TRBV6-6 and TRBJ2-3. The CDR3 has 14 amino acids. Germline V gene lookup returns CDR1 MNHNY and CDR2 SVGAGI (reference sequence). The CDR3 sequence: CASSYESGTDTQYF.

This chain links TRBV6-5 with TRBJ2-7; no DNA is available, so the TRBD1 call from TCRdb remains unchecked. CDR1 MNHEY and CDR2 SVGAGI come from the germline V gene. The CDR3 runs to 17 residues. CDR3 sequence: CASSYLTHGTGSYEQYF.

This sequence joins TRBV6-1 and TRBJ2-2; TCRdb proposes TRBD2, but this gene call is untestable without DNA. Germline loops: CDR1 MNHNS, CDR2 SASEGT. The CDR3 loop spans 13 amino acids. CDR3 residues: CASSPTEVGELFF.

CDR3: CASSLSVNTGELFF. This chain connects TRBV27 to TRBJ2-2. The germline gives CDR1 MNHEY, CDR2 SMNVEV (reference sequence). CDR3 length: 14 amino acids.

V and J are TRBV5-1 and TRBJ2-3; there is no DNA to check the TCRdb D call of TRBD2. CDR3 length: 17 residues. CDR1 SGHRS and CDR2 YFSETQ come from the germline V gene. The CDR3 loop reads CASSVLRTSGVTDTQYF.

V and J are TRBV20-1 and TRBJ2-3; the TCRdb D gene call, TRBD2, has no DNA to confirm it. This CDR3 has 14 amino acids. From germline, CDR1 is DFQATT and CDR2 SNEGSKA (reference sequence). CDR3 residues: CSVIAGVFPDTQYF.

The CDR3 region is CASRGNEGDTQYF. The chain carries TRBV12-3 or TRBV12-4 and TRBJ2-3; TCRdb's D call, TRBD1, is unchecked because there is no DNA. The CDR3 contains 13 residues.

The chain combines TRBV28 with TRBJ1-5; there is no DNA to check the TCRdb D call of TRBD1. CDR1 MDHEN and CDR2 SYDVKM come from the germline V gene. The CDR3 contains 17 residues. This CDR3 reads CASRDRVLRYSNQPQHF.

The chain uses TRBV20-1 and TRBJ1-5; TCRdb returns TRBD1, unconfirmable since there is no DNA. The germline V gene encodes CDR1 DFQATT and CDR2 SNEGSKA (reference sequence). The CDR3 spans 15 residues. CDR3 sequence reads: CSAIQGIDSNQPQHF.

The chain links TRBV2 to TRBJ2-1; TCRdb's D call of TRBD2 is untestable without DNA. The CDR3 contains 17 residues. Germline V gene sequence: CDR1 SNHLY, CDR2 FYNNEI. The CDR3 region is CASIKRTSGREYNEQFF.

The chain combines TRBV20-1 with TRBJ1-1; absent DNA, TCRdb's TRBD1 call cannot be checked. From germline, CDR1 is DFQATT and CDR2 SNEGSKA (reference sequence). This CDR3 comprises 14 residues. This chain's CDR3 is CSARDNFRGSEAFF.

V is TRBV7-9 and J is TRBJ1-6. The CDR3 loop spans 15 amino acids. CDR1 and CDR2 (germline): SEHNR, FQNEAQ (reference sequence). The CDR3 region is CASSLGTRLNSPLHF.

The chain is built from TRBV20-1 and TRBJ2-5; the D gene TCRdb calls, TRBD2, cannot be checked with no DNA. The CDR3 has 17 residues. Germline V gene lookup returns CDR1 DFQATT and CDR2 SNEGSKA (reference sequence). The chain's CDR3 is CSATTLNSGTYQETQYF.

This chain connects TRBV30 to TRBJ2-1; as DNA is missing, the TRBD1 call by TCRdb cannot be tested. This CDR3 spans 15 amino acids. CDR1 GTSNPN and CDR2 SVGIG come from the germline V gene (reference sequence). CDR3 in amino acids: CAWRALGFTGHEQFF.